This T cell receptor beta chain comes out of a study of blood T cell dynamics during melanoma immunotherapy. Here immunoSEQ multiplex PCR was the method, and the copy in TCRdb shows in-frame clones only, minus some. The sample holds around 20,000 clones, roughly 89% seen once. Time point indicated: pre-treatment baseline. Response was assessed by RECIST 1.1 at 12 weeks, except a couple of rapid progressors. This clone came up once. V was shortened by 1 base and J by 9 bases, with 10 bases between the two germline ends. Germline V lookup: CDR1 SGHTA, CDR2 FQGNSA. This CDR3 is built from 13 residues. This TCR came from a human donor with melanoma. The specimen comprised blood, sampled from a patient treated with checkpoint blockade. The chain joins TRBV7-2 to TRBJ1-5, with D tentatively TRBD1 (6 bases). The CDR3 DNA reads TGTGCCAGCAGCTTAGGGACAGAGTTGCCCCAGCATTTT. It encodes CASSLGTELPQHF.